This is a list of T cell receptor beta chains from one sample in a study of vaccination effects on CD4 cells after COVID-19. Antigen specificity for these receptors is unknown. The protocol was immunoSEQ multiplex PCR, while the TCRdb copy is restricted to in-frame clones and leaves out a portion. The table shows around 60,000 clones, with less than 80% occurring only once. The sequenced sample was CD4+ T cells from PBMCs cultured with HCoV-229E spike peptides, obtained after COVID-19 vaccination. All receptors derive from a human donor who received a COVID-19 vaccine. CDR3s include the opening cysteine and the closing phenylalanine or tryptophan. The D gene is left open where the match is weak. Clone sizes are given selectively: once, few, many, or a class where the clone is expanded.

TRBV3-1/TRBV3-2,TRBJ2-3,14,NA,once,CASSAGTDTDTQYF,TGTGCCAGCAGTGCCGGGACCGACACAGATACGCAGTATTTT
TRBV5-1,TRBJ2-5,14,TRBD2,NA,CASSLRGGLETQYF,TGCGCCAGCAGCTTGCGGGGGGGCCTCGAGACCCAGTACTTC
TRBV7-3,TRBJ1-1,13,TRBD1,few,CASSQGQGTEAFF,TGTGCCAGCAGCCAGGGACAGGGAACTGAAGCTTTCTTT
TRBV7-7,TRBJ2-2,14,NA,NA,CASSLTGATGELFF,TGTGCCAGCAGCTTAACCGGAGCCACCGGGGAGCTGTTTTTT
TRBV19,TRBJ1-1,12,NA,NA,CASSRVYTEAFF,TGTGCCAGTAGTCGGGTTTACACTGAAGCTTTCTTT
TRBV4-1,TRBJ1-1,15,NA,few,CASSPNFLVNTEAFF,TGCGCCAGCAGCCCGAACTTTTTGGTGAACACTGAAGCTTTCTTT
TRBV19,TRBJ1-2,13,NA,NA,CASRRGTNYGYTF,TGTGCCAGCCGTAGGGGTACTAACTATGGCTACACCTTC
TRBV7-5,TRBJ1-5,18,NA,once,CARSREDRGLSPGQPQHF,TGTGCCAGAAGCAGGGAGGACAGGGGGCTATCGCCCGGTCAGCCCCAGCATTTT
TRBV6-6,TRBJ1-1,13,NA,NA,CASSERVNTEAFF,TGTGCCAGCAGCGAGCGGGTTAACACTGAAGCTTTCTTT
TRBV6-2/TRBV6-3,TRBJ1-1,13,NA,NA,CASSGRASDAAFF,TGTGCCAGCAGCGGGCGGGCCAGCGATGCGGCTTTCTTT
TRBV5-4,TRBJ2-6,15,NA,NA,CASSRTHSGANVLTF,TGTGCCAGCAGCCGGACACACTCTGGGGCCAACGTCCTGACTTTC
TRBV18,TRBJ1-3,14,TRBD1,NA,CASSPGQPRNTIYF,TGTGCCAGCTCACCGGGACAGCCAAGAAACACCATATATTTT
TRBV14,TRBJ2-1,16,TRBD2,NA,CASSQDLLAGGPLMFF,TGTGCCAGCAGCCAAGACCTACTAGCGGGGGGTCCCCTGATGTTCTTC
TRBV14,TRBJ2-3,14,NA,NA,CASSLGLSGDTQYF,TGTGCCAGCAGCCTAGGACTCAGTGGGGATACGCAGTATTTT
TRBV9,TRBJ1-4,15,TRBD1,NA,CASSVTTGGARKLFF,TGTGCCAGCAGCGTTACTACAGGGGGCGCGAGGAAACTGTTTTTT
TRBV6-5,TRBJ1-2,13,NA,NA,CASSSTIEYGYTF,TGTGCCAGCAGCTCGACAATAGAATATGGCTACACCTTC
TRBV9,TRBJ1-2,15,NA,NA,CASSVAGYGAGGYTF,TGTGCCAGCAGCGTAGCCGGGTACGGCGCGGGCGGCTACACCTTC
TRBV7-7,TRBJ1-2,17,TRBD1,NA,CASSSRDRGQVYYGYTF,TGTGCCAGCAGCTCCCGGGACAGGGGTCAGGTTTACTATGGCTACACCTTC
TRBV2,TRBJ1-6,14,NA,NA,CASKRTGDRSPLHF,TGTGCCAGCAAGCGGACGGGTGATCGTTCACCCCTCCACTTT
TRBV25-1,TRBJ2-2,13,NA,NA,CASSAPRPGELFF,TGTGCCAGCAGTGCCCCTAGGCCCGGGGAGCTGTTTTTT
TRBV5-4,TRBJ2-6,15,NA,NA,CASSLKSSGANVLTF,TGTGCCAGCAGCCTAAAGAGCTCTGGGGCCAACGTCCTGACTTTC
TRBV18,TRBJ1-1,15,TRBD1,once,CASSQSGQMNTEAFF,TGTGCCAGCTCACAATCGGGACAGATGAACACTGAAGCTTTCTTT
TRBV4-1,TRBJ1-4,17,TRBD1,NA,CASSPVGRGRTNEKLFF,TGCGCCAGCAGCCCGGTGGGCAGGGGGCGAACTAATGAAAAACTGTTTTTT
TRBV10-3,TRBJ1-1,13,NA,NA,CAISRDMNTEAFF,TGTGCCATCAGTAGGGACATGAACACTGAAGCTTTCTTT